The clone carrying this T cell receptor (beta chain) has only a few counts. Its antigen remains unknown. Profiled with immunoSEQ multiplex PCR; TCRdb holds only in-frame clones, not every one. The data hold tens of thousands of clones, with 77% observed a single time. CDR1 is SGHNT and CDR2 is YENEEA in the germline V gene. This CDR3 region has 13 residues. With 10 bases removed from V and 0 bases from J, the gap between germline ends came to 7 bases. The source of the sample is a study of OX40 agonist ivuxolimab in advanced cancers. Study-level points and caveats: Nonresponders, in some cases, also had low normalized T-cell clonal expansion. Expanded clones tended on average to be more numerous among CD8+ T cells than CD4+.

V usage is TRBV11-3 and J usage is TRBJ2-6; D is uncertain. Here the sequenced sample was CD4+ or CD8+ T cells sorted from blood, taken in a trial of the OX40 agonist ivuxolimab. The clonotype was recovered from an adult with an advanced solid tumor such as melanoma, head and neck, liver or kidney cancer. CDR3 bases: TGTGCCACCATGGGCTCTGGGGCCAACGTCCTGACTTTC. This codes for CATMGSGANVLTF. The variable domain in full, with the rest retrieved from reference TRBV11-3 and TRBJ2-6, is EAGVVQSPRYKIIEKKQPVAFWCNPISGHNTLYWYLQNLGQGPELLIRYENEEAVDDSQLPKDRFSAERLKGVDSTLKIQPAELGDSAVYLCATMGSGANVLTFGAGSRLTVL.